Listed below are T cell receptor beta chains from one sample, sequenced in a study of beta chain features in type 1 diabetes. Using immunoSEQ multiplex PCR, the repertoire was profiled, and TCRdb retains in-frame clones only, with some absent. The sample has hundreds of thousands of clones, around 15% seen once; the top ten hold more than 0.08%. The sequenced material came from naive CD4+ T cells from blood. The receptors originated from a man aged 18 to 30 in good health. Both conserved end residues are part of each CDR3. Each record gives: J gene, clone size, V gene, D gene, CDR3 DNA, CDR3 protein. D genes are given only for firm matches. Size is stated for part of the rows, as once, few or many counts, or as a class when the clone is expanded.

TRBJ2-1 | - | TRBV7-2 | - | TGTGCCAGCAGCTCACAGGGGGGGACCTACAATGAGCAGTTCTTC | CASSSQGGTYNEQFF
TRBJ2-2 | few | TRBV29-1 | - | TGCAGCGTTGAAGACTTGGGACGGAAGACTAACACCGGGGAGCTGTTTTTT | CSVEDLGRKTNTGELFF
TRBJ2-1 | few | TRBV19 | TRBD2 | TGTGCCAGTAGTATAGACGCTAGCGGTAGCTCCTACAATGAGCAGTTCTTC | CASSIDASGSSYNEQFF
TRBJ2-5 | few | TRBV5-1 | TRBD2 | TGCGCCAGCAGCCTCCTAGCGGGGAAAGAGACCCAGTACTTC | CASSLLAGKETQYF
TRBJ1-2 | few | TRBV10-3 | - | TGTGCCATCAGCGAGAAGGACGGCTATGGCTACACCTTC | CAISEKDGYGYTF
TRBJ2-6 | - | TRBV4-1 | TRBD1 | TGCGCCAGCAGCCAAGACGGGCAAGGGACAGCTATTACTGGGGCCAACGTCCTGACTTTC | CASSQDGQGTAITGANVLTF
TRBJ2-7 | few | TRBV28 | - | TGTGCCAGCACCATGACCCGCTCCTACGAGCAGTACTTC | CASTMTRSYEQYF
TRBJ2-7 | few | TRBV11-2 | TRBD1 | TGTGCCAGCAATTCCCGGACAGGGTTCTACGAGCAGTACTTC | CASNSRTGFYEQYF
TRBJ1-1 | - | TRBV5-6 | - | TGTGCCAGCAGCTTCCGGACTGAAGCTTTCTTT | CASSFRTEAFF
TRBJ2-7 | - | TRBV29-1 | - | TGCAGCGGACGCAAGGCGGGATATTACGAGCAGTACTTC | CSGRKAGYYEQYF
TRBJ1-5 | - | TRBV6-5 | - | TGTGCCAGCAGGCCAGGGGATAGCAATCAGCCCCAGCATTTT | CASRPGDSNQPQHF
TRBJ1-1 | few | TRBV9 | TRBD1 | TGTGCCAGCAGCGGACAGGGCCACACTGAAGCTTTCTTT | CASSGQGHTEAFF
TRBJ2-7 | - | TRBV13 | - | TGTGCCAGCAGCTTAGGCCTCAGGATTGCTTCCTACGAGCAGTACTTC | CASSLGLRIASYEQYF
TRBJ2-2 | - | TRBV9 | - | TGTGCCAGCAGCGGCAGGGGAGCGAACACCGGGGAGCTGTTTTTT | CASSGRGANTGELFF